One and the same sample provided the 13 T cell receptor beta chains below, sequenced in a study of molecular identifiers for immune sequencing clone quantification. TCRdb reanalysed the PCR reads using MiXCR and keeps one entry per CDR3 protein. The data contain 62,000 or so distinct CDR3 sequences, less than 20% of them singletons. Sequencing was done on a sample of naive CD8+ T cells from blood, with Jurkat cell RNA spiked in. Subset of the sample: FACS-sorted CD8+CD4-CCR7+CD45RA+ naive T cells. The receptors stem from a human donor in good health. Some libraries in this study had Jurkat cell RNA spiked in.

As for this clonotype: A much bigger clone sits one base away, suggesting this may be a read error. V usage is TRBV15 and J usage is TRBJ2-4, with D perhaps TRBD1 (6 bases). The V end was cut by 8 bases, the J end by 3 bases, with 8 bases between. Germline CDR1 and CDR2: LNHNV and YYDKDF (reference sequence). The CDR3 consists of 12 residues. CDR3 residues: CATVDSKNIQYF. Here the CDR3 DNA reads TGTGCCACCGTGGACAGCAAAAACATTCAGTACTTC.

This clonotype was detected many times. J is TRBJ1-5 and V is TRBV24-1; tentatively, D is TRBD1 (6 bases). The CDR3 is 13 residues long. CDR1 and CDR2 (germline): KGHDR, SFDVKD. Trimming took off 7 bases at V and 4 bases at J, with 10 bases between the two ends. CDR3 DNA: TGTGCCACCAGCCAAGACAGGAATCAGCCCCAGCATTTT. It specifies CATSQDRNQPQHF.

This clonotype has more than one count but fewer than ten. The rearrangement joins TRBV27 to TRBJ1-2; no reliable D call. Trimming pared 2 bases from V and 8 bases from J, leaving 12 bases between. This CDR3 comprises 13 residues. Germline values: CDR1 MNHEY, CDR2 SMNVEV (reference sequence). The DNA of the CDR3 is TGTGCCAGCAGTTTAACGGAGGTTGGCGGCTACACCTTC. Encoded protein: CASSLTEVGGYTF.

This clonotype has more than one count but fewer than ten. The chain employs TRBV24-1 and TRBJ2-1, with D tentatively TRBD2 (5 bases). CDR1 is KGHDR and CDR2 is SFDVKD in the germline V gene. V was pared by 4 bases and J by 8 bases, with 14 bases between. The CDR3 covers 14 residues. CDR3 in DNA: TGTGCCACCAGTGAATCCGAGACTACTCATGAGCAGTTCTTC. Protein product: CATSESETTHEQFF.

The sample holds many counts of this clonotype. CDR3 bases: TGTGCCAGCAGCCAATTCCAGGGGCGCGACGAGCAGTACTTC. As protein: CASSQFQGRDEQYF. The V gene is TRBV16, the J gene TRBJ2-7; TRBD1 might be the D (6 bases). Germline-derived CDR1 and CDR2 are KGHSY and FQNENV. V gave up 1 base and J gave up 5 bases, with 12 bases separating them. The CDR3 totals 14 residues.

This clonotype has at least ten counts. This sequence joins TRBV28 and TRBJ2-7; no firm D call. Trimming took 3 bases from V and 7 from J, leaving 7 bases between them. This CDR3 spans 11 amino acids. Germline loops: CDR1 MDHEN, CDR2 SYDVKM. CDR3 in DNA: TGTGCCAGCAGTTTCCAGTTAGAGCAGTACTTC. Its protein is CASSFQLEQYF.

Turning to this clonotype: A single base separates this from a much larger clone, so it may be a read error. The CDR3 sequence is CASSLGGSLLGEQYF. CDR3 bases: TGTGCCAGCAGCTTAGGCGGTTCATTATTGGGCGAGCAGTACTTC. The gene calls are TRBV7-8 and TRBJ2-7, with no clear D. Germline assignment: CDR1 SGHVS and CDR2 FQNEAQ. Trimming stripped 1 base from V and 6 bases from J, with 16 bases between. This CDR3 comprises 15 residues. The full variable domain, its missing parts supplied by reference TRBV7-8 and TRBJ2-7, is GAGVSQSPRYKVAKRGQDVALRCDPISGHVSLFWYQQALGQGPEFLTYFQNEAQLDKSGLPSDRFFAERPEGSVSTLKIQRTQQEDSAVYLCASSLGGSLLGEQYFGPGTRLTVT.

As regards this clonotype: A much more abundant neighbour one base away suggests this may be a read error. The genes are TRBV15 and TRBJ2-7; D possibly corresponds to TRBD2 (5 bases). The length of the CDR3 is 14 residues. Germline lookup yields CDR1 LNHNV and CDR2 YYDKDF (reference sequence). In nucleotides, the CDR3 is TGTGCCGCCAGCAGAGATCGGGGTTTCCACGAGCAGTACTTC. Protein product: CAASRDRGFHEQYF.

The sample holds many counts of this clonotype. V and J are TRBV29-1 and TRBJ2-2; D is uncertain. Deletions cut 6 bases from V and 5 bases from J, with 10 bases between. This CDR3 region has 12 residues. From germline, CDR1 is SQVTM and CDR2 ANQGSEA. The CDR3 region has the DNA TGCAGCGTGTTGGGCGGTACCGGGGAGCTGTTTTTT. Its protein product is CSVLGGTGELFF.

This clonotype was recorded many times. This chain connects TRBV10-2 to TRBJ2-7; 9 bases match TRBD1. Germline-derived CDR1 and CDR2 are WSHSY and SAAADI. V lost 7 bases and J lost 3; bases outside the gene matches: 7. This CDR3 contains 14 residues. The CDR3 nucleotides read TGCGCCAGCAAACCGGGACAGGGTCTCTACGAGCAGTACTTC. It is translated as CASKPGQGLYEQYF.

There are many counts of this clonotype. The chain couples TRBV29-1 to TRBJ1-1; D call uncertain. The germline V and J ends were trimmed by 5 bases and 3 bases, with 13 bases remaining between them. This CDR3 has 13 amino acids. CDR1 is SQVTM, CDR2 ANQGSEA, per germline. The chain's CDR3 is CSVRTVVDTEAFF. The DNA of the CDR3 is TGCAGCGTTCGCACAGTTGTGGACACTGAAGCTTTCTTT.

This clonotype appeared many times. The chain joins TRBV6-5 to TRBJ2-3, with D possibly being TRBD1 or TRBD2 (6 bases each). Germline V gene data show CDR1 as MNHEY and CDR2 as SVGAGI. Trimming took 7 bases from V and 4 from J, leaving 18 bases between them. CDR3 length equals 15 residues. The CDR3: CASNLGGGLADTQYF. CDR3 bases: TGTGCCAGCAACCTCGGAGGGGGGCTCGCAGATACGCAGTATTTT.

Ten or more counts support this clonotype. V gene TRBV7-2 combines with J gene TRBJ1-5, with D possibly TRBD1 on 5 matching bases. V shed 3 bases and J shed 3 bases, with 12 bases lying between them. The CDR3 extends over 15 amino acids. CDR1 is SGHTA, CDR2 FQGNSA, per germline. CDR3 residues: CASSLSRAPNQPQHF. DNA for the CDR3: TGTGCCAGCAGCTTGTCCAGGGCCCCCAATCAGCCCCAGCATTTT.